The 14 T cell receptor beta chains reported below all come from one sample, sequenced in a study of T cell responses to AZD1222 COVID-19 vaccine. Clones were read by immunoSEQ multiplex PCR, and TCRdb kept only the in-frame ones, dropping some. The sample has 150,000 or so clones; approximately 90% are singletons. The material was peripheral blood, obtained on day 0 of AZD1222 vaccination. These receptors were taken from an adult in good health.

The chain employs TRBV11-2 and TRBJ2-7; the match to TRBD1 covers 7 bases. Germline V gene data show CDR1 as SGHAT and CDR2 as FQNNGV. The CDR3 length is 14 residues. The V segment lost 5 bases and the J segment 5 bases; nucleotides outside the gene matches: 9. The CDR3, as DNA: TGTGCCAGCAGCCCCCGACAGGGTACGGACGAGCAGTACTTC. It is translated as CASSPRQGTDEQYF.

The chain carries TRBV11-2 and TRBJ2-5; no reliable D call. Deletions cut 0 bases from V and 2 bases from J, with 10 bases between. Germline CDR1 reads SGHAT; CDR2 reads FQNNGV. The CDR3 consists of 15 residues. The CDR3 nucleotides read TGTGCCAGCAGCTTAGATAGCTGGCCGCAAGAGACCCAGTACTTC. Translation: CASSLDSWPQETQYF.

The rearrangement links TRBV6-1 to TRBJ2-3, with D unclear. V was cut by 1 base and J by 5 bases, with 7 bases left in between. Germline-derived CDR1 and CDR2 are MNHNS and SASEGT. The CDR3 runs to 13 residues. The DNA for the CDR3 is TGTGCCAGCAGTGAAGACATTAAAGATACGCAGTATTTT. Its protein is CASSEDIKDTQYF.

The chain has TRBV4-1 and TRBJ2-7, with 8 bases lining up with TRBD2. Germline V CDR1 and CDR2: MGHRA, YSYEKL. This CDR3 is built from 15 residues. V was pared by 1 base and J by 0 bases, with 2 bases of the junction left unmatched. In DNA, the CDR3 is TGCGCCAGCAGCCAAGCCGGGAGGGGCTCCTACGAGCAGTACTTC. Translated, it gives CASSQAGRGSYEQYF.

The chain carries TRBV5-6 and TRBJ2-2; D perhaps matches TRBD2 (5 bases). This CDR3 region has 14 residues. The V gene lost 0 bases and the J gene lost 7 bases, with 10 bases spanning the gap. Per the germline V gene, CDR1 is SGHDT and CDR2 is YYEEEE. CDR3 coding DNA: TGTGCCAGCAGCTTGGCCCGGGGTGGCGGGGAGCTGTTTTTT. As protein: CASSLARGGGELFF.

V is TRBV7-9 and J is TRBJ2-5; 7 bases line up with TRBD1. The CDR3 length is 13 residues. With 5 bases clipped from V and 5 bases from J, the junction kept 5 bases outside the gene matches. CDR1 SEHNR and CDR2 FQNEAQ come from the germline V gene (reference sequence). This chain's CDR3 is CASSHLQGETQYF. DNA for the CDR3: TGTGCCAGCAGCCACCTACAGGGGGAGACCCAGTACTTC.

The J gene is TRBJ2-5, the V gene TRBV4-1, with D unresolved. Deletions cut 4 bases from V and 5 bases from J, with 8 bases between. CDR1 is MGHRA, CDR2 YSYEKL, per germline. The CDR3 sequence is 12 residues long. The CDR3 loop reads CASSPIGETQYF. CDR3 coding DNA: TGCGCCAGCAGCCCGATAGGGGAGACCCAGTACTTC.

Written as DNA, the CDR3 is TGTGCCACCAGTGATCTGAATCCCTCCGACAGGGGGTCCGCTCCCTATCACTACGAGCAGTACTTC. Protein: CATSDLNPSDRGSAPYHYEQYF. The V and J genes are TRBV24-1 and TRBJ2-7, with 9 bases lining up with TRBD1. J lost 3 bases, V lost 3 bases, and 26 bases had no gene match. This CDR3 has 22 residues. Per germline, CDR1 KGHDR and CDR2 SFDVKD.

J is TRBJ1-1 and V is TRBV5-4; weak D call: TRBD1 (5 bases). The V and J ends lost 4 bases and 1 base respectively, with 14 bases between them. CDR3 length equals 15 residues. Germline V CDR1 and CDR2: SGHNT, YYREEE (reference sequence). CDR3 sequence (DNA): TGTGCCAGCAGCGGCGAGACAGTTACGAACACTGAAGCTTTCTTT. Encoded protein: CASSGETVTNTEAFF.

The rearrangement links TRBV6-1 to TRBJ2-7; possible D gene TRBD1, 6 bases. Trimming removed 3 bases at V and 5 bases at J, with 14 bases between. This CDR3 is 14 amino acids long. The germline V gene has CDR1 MNHNS and CDR2 SASEGT. DNA for the CDR3: TGTGCCAGCAGTGATTCAGGGGCGGACGACGAGCAGTACTTC. This translates into CASSDSGADDEQYF.

This clone was detected only once. V gene TRBV7-8 combines with J gene TRBJ1-3; possible D gene TRBD1, 5 bases. Trimming took off 4 bases at V and 1 base at J, with 11 bases between the two ends. Germline values: CDR1 SGHVS, CDR2 FQNEAQ. The CDR3 totals 15 residues. The CDR3 DNA follows: TGTGCCAGCAGCTCGCACAGGTGGTCTGGAAACACCATATATTTT. Residues: CASSSHRWSGNTIYF.

The chain has TRBV4-1 and TRBJ1-2, with 11 nucleotides matching TRBD1. The V segment lost 7 bases and the J segment 5 bases; nucleotides outside the gene matches: 3. The CDR3 consists of 13 residues. Germline CDR1 and CDR2: MGHRA and YSYEKL. CDR3 sequence (DNA): TGCGCCAGCACTGGACAGGGGGCGTATGGCTACACCTTC. It yields the protein CASTGQGAYGYTF.

V gene TRBV7-9 combines with J gene TRBJ2-3, with D uncertain. The CDR3 has 14 residues. V lost 5 bases to trimming and J lost 4 bases, with 13 bases between them. Germline-derived CDR1 and CDR2 are SEHNR and FQNEAQ (reference sequence). The CDR3 loop reads CASSEASGADTQYF. The CDR3, as DNA: TGTGCCAGCAGCGAGGCATCGGGTGCAGATACGCAGTATTTT.

The chain has TRBV5-4 and TRBJ2-2; TRBD2 aligns across 8 bases. Germline loops: CDR1 SGHNT, CDR2 YYREEE (reference sequence). After removal of 0 bases from V and 1 base from J, the junction contained 2 bases not matched to a gene. This CDR3 contains 16 residues. The CDR3 sequence is CASSLAGLGNTGELFF. Written as DNA, the CDR3 is TGTGCCAGCAGCTTGGCGGGACTAGGGAACACCGGGGAGCTGTTTTTT.